This T cell receptor beta chain was profiled in a study of CD8 T cells in Susac syndrome. Findings of the study overall: Detection of Susac-specific public clones gave approximately 16 in total CD8+ repertoires and about 5 in CD8+ TEMRA repertoires.

Random hexamers primed reverse transcription of about 0.5 to 1 ug RNA. TCRdb fed the immunoSEQ multiplex PCR reads into MiXCR, producing one record per CDR3 protein. There are around 100,000 distinct CDR3 sequences in the sample; roughly 96% occur only once, and approximately 0.3% lies in the top ten. Germline CDR1 is PRHDT and CDR2 is FYEKMQ (reference sequence). This CDR3 has 12 amino acids. Trimming stripped 6 bases from V and 5 bases from J, with 7 bases between. On this clonotype: Its antigen is unidentified.

The clonotype was recovered from a human donor with Susac syndrome. The chain joins TRBV13 to TRBJ1-4; no clear D gene. The sequenced sample consisted of CD8+ T cells from PBMCs. DNA of the CDR3: TGTGCCAGCAGGATCGGGAATGAAAAACTGTTTTTT. It encodes CASRIGNEKLFF.